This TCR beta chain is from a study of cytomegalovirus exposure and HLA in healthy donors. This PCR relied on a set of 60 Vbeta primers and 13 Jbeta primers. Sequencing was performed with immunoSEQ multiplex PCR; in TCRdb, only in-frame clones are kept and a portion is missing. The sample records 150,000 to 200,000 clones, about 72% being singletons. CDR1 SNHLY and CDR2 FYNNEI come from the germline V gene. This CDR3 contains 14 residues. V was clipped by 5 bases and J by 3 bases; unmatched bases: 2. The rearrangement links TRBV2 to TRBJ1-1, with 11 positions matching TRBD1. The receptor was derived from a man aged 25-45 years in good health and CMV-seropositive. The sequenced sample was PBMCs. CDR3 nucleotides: TGTGCCAGCAGTATGGGACAGGGGGACACTGAAGCTTTCTTT. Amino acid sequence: CASSMGQGDTEAFF.